These 21 T cell receptor beta chains originate from one sample sequenced in a study of CD8 T cells in ankylosing spondylitis. Study-wide results and limits: One TCR beta motif, made up of roughly eight highly homologous variants, appeared characteristic of ankylosing spondylitis blood.

Their target antigens are unknown. TCRdb called the 5' RACE reads again in MiXCR, with one record for every CDR3 protein. This table has about 400,000 distinct CDR3 sequences, 20% to 25% appearing once. The sequencing input was blood, either unsorted or a sorted T cell fraction (not recorded which). Receptor source: a male donor with ankylosing spondylitis.

J is TRBJ1-4 and V is TRBV19; TRBD1 aligns across 9 bases. Germline loops: CDR1 LNHDA, CDR2 SQIVND (reference sequence). CDR3 length equals 14 residues. Trimming removed 5 bases from V and 8 bases from J; junction bases left unmatched: 6. CDR3 loop: CASSPRTGEEKLFF. In nucleotides, the CDR3 is TGTGCCAGTAGTCCTCGGACAGGGGAGGAAAAACTGTTTTTT. Drawing the rest from reference TRBV19 and TRBJ1-4, the complete variable domain is DGGITQSPKYLFRKEGQNVTLSCEQNLNHDAMYWYRQDPGQGLRLIYYSQIVNDFQKGDIAEGYSVSREKKESFPLTVTSAQKNPTAFYLCASSPRTGEEKLFFGSGTQLSVL.

This clonotype was recorded a few times. The chain combines TRBV5-1 with TRBJ2-1, with a possible D match to TRBD2 (6 bases). Between the trimmed V and J ends, which lost 3 bases and 2 bases, there was a span of 12 bases. The CDR3 runs 15 residues. From germline, CDR1 is SGHRS and CDR2 YFSETQ. The DNA for the CDR3 is TGCGCCAGCAGCTACGGGGGAGTCGCCTACAATGAGCAGTTCTTC. This sequence encodes CASSYGGVAYNEQFF.

The chain has TRBV4-3 and TRBJ1-5; perhaps TRBD1 as D (6 bases). V was cut by 3 bases and J by 3 bases, with 12 bases left in between. From germline, CDR1 is LGHNA and CDR2 YSLEER. The CDR3 has 15 residues. The CDR3 reads CASSQNTGLNQPQHF. CDR3 bases: TGCGCCAGCAGCCAGAACACAGGGCTCAATCAGCCCCAGCATTTT.

The V and J genes are TRBV29-1 and TRBJ1-2; no definite D call. CDR3 length: 15 amino acids. The V gene lost 6 bases and the J gene lost 0 bases, with 17 bases spanning the gap. Per the germline V gene, CDR1 is SQVTM and CDR2 is ANQGSEA. The CDR3 DNA sequence: TGCAGCGTAGTTCAATATGGGCGAACTAACTATGGCTACACCTTC. Translating gives CSVVQYGRTNYGYTF.

This chain uses TRBV6-5 with TRBJ2-5, with D perhaps TRBD1 (5 bases). The length of the CDR3 is 14 residues. V gave up 0 bases and J gave up 5 bases, with 10 bases separating them. The V gene's germline CDR1 is MNHEY and CDR2 SVGAGI. The CDR3 spells CASSYSRTPETQYF. The CDR3 region has the DNA TGTGCCAGCAGTTACTCCCGGACACCCGAGACCCAGTACTTC.

J is TRBJ2-7 and V is TRBV18; D is ambiguous. The V gene lost 1 base and the J gene lost 5 bases, with 6 bases spanning the gap. Germline V gene lookup returns CDR1 KGHSH and CDR2 LQKENI. The CDR3 is made up of 12 amino acids. As DNA, the CDR3 is TGTGCCAGCTCACCACAGGGCGACGAGCAGTACTTC. Its protein is CASSPQGDEQYF.

This clonotype has only a few counts. The chain joins TRBV29-1 to TRBJ2-7; 9 positions agree with TRBD1. This CDR3 comprises 16 residues. V trimming: 4 bases; J trimming: 2 bases; junction bases outside the gene matches: 12. CDR1 is SQVTM and CDR2 is ANQGSEA in the germline V gene. The chain's CDR3 is CSVGFSPGQGPYEQYF. CDR3 nucleotide sequence: TGCAGCGTTGGGTTCTCCCCGGGACAGGGTCCCTACGAGCAGTACTTC.

This chain links TRBV29-1 with TRBJ2-5, with D possibly TRBD2 on 6 matching bases. V lost 6 bases and J lost 2, with 16 bases in between. The CDR3 is 14 amino acids. The germline gives CDR1 SQVTM, CDR2 ANQGSEA. CDR3 DNA sequence: TGCAGCGTGCGAACCCGGGACTGGCAAGAGACCCAGTACTTC. It yields the protein CSVRTRDWQETQYF.

This chain uses TRBV28 with TRBJ1-5; the D is unclear. Germline CDR1 is MDHEN and CDR2 is SYDVKM. The CDR3 consists of 15 residues. The V end lost 5 bases, the J end lost 0 bases, and 11 bases lay between the germline ends. Here the CDR3 DNA reads TGTGCCAGCAGTCCTTGGGCGGCTAGCAATCAGCCCCAGCATTTT. It codes for CASSPWAASNQPQHF. The whole variable domain, filled in from reference TRBV28 and TRBJ1-5, reads DVKVTQSSRYLVKRTGEKVFLECVQDMDHENMFWYRQDPGLGLRLIYFSYDVKMKEKGDIPEGYSVSREKKERFSLILESASTNQTSMYLCASSPWAASNQPQHFGDGTRLSIL.

This clonotype has a handful of counts. The genes are TRBV7-2 and TRBJ2-7, with 11 bases aligning to TRBD2. CDR1 is SGHTA, CDR2 FQGNSA, per germline. Trimming cost V 5 bases and J 5 bases; bases outside gene matches: 11. This CDR3 region has 16 residues. This CDR3 reads CASSLDRVLAGDEQYF. The CDR3 DNA reads TGTGCCAGCAGCCTAGACAGGGTACTAGCGGGAGACGAGCAGTACTTC.

V is TRBV10-3 and J is TRBJ2-7; 8 bases map to TRBD1. V shed 6 bases, J shed 1 base, and the junction held 5 bases outside the gene matches. The germline CDR1 and CDR2 sequences are ENHRY and SYGVKD. The CDR3 length is 14 residues. The CDR3 nucleotides are TGTGCCATCAGAGAAGGACAGGGATCCTACGAGCAGTACTTC. Amino acid sequence: CAIREGQGSYEQYF.

This clonotype showed up just a few times. V is TRBV24-1 and J is TRBJ2-2; D is unclear. Trimming shortened V by 2 bases and J by 6 bases, and 12 bases separated the two germline ends. The length of the CDR3 is 15 residues. Looked up from germline, CDR1 is KGHDR and CDR2 is SFDVKD. In DNA form, the CDR3 reads TGTGCCACCAGTGATTATGGGGTTTTTCCCGGGGAGCTGTTTTTT. Translated: CATSDYGVFPGELFF.

The genes are TRBV18 and TRBJ2-7; D may be TRBD2 (6 bases). V was trimmed by 3 bases and J by 6 bases, leaving 9 bases between them. The germline V gene encodes CDR1 KGHSH and CDR2 LQKENI. CDR3 length: 12 residues. The CDR3 DNA is TGTGCCAGCTCACCTGGACTATCCGAGCAGTACTTC. Protein: CASSPGLSEQYF.

This clonotype showed up many times. The chain is built from TRBV29-1 and TRBJ1-1; D possibly corresponds to TRBD1 (6 bases). Trimming took off 2 bases at V and 8 bases at J, with 12 bases between the two ends. CDR1 is SQVTM, CDR2 ANQGSEA, per germline. The CDR3 runs 12 residues. The CDR3 DNA sequence: TGCAGCGTTGAACACGACGGGGGCGAAGCTTTCTTT. This codes for CSVEHDGGEAFF.

A word on this clonotype: Since the CDR3 does not end with the conserved phenylalanine or tryptophan, this likely comes from a read error. It is unclear where the CDR3 begins or ends on the DNA, so no DNA is shown, and the CDR3 is as TCRdb lists it. CDR3 in amino acids: CASRRPGLAGVVRY. This chain joins TRBV28 and TRBJ2-7; the table names TRBD2, a call not compared with the DNA. CDR1 is MDHEN, CDR2 SYDVKM, per germline. The CDR3 is 14 amino acids in total, end residues counted.

This chain connects TRBV24-1 to TRBJ2-5, with D perhaps matching TRBD1 (6 bases). The CDR3 length is 14 residues. V shed 0 bases and J shed 7 bases, with 11 bases lying between them. Germline V lookup: CDR1 KGHDR, CDR2 SFDVKD. As DNA, the CDR3 is TGTGCCACCAGTGATTTGGCCACAGGGTGGACCCAGTACTTC. This gives the protein CATSDLATGWTQYF.

The J gene is TRBJ2-2, the V gene TRBV3-1, with 7 bases identical to TRBD2. Per germline, CDR1 LGHDT and CDR2 YNNKEL (reference sequence). CDR3 length equals 16 residues. J gave up 0 bases and V 2 bases, and 3 bases lay outside the gene matches. The chain's CDR3 is CASSQLGLANTGELFF. The CDR3 coding sequence is TGTGCCAGCAGCCAATTAGGACTAGCGAACACCGGGGAGCTGTTTTTT.

This clonotype was seen more than once but under ten times. J is TRBJ2-7 and V is TRBV3-1; the match to TRBD1 covers 7 bases. CDR3 length: 14 residues. From germline, CDR1 is LGHDT and CDR2 YNNKEL (reference sequence). V was clipped by 4 bases and J by 5 bases; unmatched bases: 8. Here the CDR3 DNA reads TGTGCCAGCAGCCCTTCGACAGGGAACCACGAGCAGTACTTC. It translates to CASSPSTGNHEQYF.

The gene calls are TRBV6-1 and TRBJ2-7, with D possibly being TRBD1 (6 bases). The CDR3 sequence is 15 residues long. The V end was cut by 0 bases, the J end by 2 bases, with 11 bases between. Germline CDR1 and CDR2: MNHNS and SASEGT. Here the CDR3 DNA reads TGTGCCAGCAGTGAAGCTTTGTGGACAGCCTACGAGCAGTACTTC. This gives the protein CASSEALWTAYEQYF.

CDR3 loop: CASSSRDGRNYGYTF. Here the CDR3 DNA reads TGTGCCAGCAGTTCCAGGGACGGTCGTAACTATGGCTACACCTTC. The J gene is TRBJ1-2, the V gene TRBV28; D might be TRBD1 (5 bases). The germline CDR1 and CDR2 sequences are MDHEN and SYDVKM. Trimming pared 4 bases from V and 1 base from J, leaving 13 bases between. The length of the CDR3 is 15 residues.

This clonotype showed up just a few times. The chain recombines TRBV19 with TRBJ1-1; TRBD1 aligns across 8 bases. Germline values: CDR1 LNHDA, CDR2 SQIVND (reference sequence). J lost 4 bases, V lost 6 bases, and 13 bases had no gene match. This CDR3 contains 16 residues. The CDR3 is CASRKYGRGLVTEAFF. The CDR3 nucleotides read TGTGCCAGTAGAAAGTATGGCAGGGGGCTCGTCACTGAAGCTTTCTTT.